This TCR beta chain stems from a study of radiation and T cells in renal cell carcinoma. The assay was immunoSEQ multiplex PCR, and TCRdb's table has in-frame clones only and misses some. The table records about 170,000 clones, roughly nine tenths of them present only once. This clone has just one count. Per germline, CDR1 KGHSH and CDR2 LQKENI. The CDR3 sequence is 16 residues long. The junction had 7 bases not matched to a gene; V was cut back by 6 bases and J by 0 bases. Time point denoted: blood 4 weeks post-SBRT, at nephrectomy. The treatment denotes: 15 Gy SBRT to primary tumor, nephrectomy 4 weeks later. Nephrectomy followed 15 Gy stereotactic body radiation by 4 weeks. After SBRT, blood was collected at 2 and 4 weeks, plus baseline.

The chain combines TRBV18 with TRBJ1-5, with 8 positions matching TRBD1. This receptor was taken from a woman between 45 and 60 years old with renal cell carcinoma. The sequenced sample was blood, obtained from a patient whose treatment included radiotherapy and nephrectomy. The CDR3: CASSGDQGASNQPQHF. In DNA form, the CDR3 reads TGTGCCAGCTCGGGGGACCAGGGGGCTAGCAATCAGCCCCAGCATTTT.